This T cell receptor (beta chain) was retrieved from a study of glioma-infiltrating T cells. Using RNA template, CDR3s of TCR alpha and beta were amplified with iRepertoire arm-PCR. For one-step reverse transcription and amplification, 100-400 ng of tissue mRNA or PBMC total RNA was used. TCRdb ran MiXCR on the multiplex PCR reads and lists one entry per CDR3 protein. The sample includes roughly 190,000 distinct CDR3 sequences, over 30% of them seen just once. The CDR3 extends over 17 amino acids. Per germline, CDR1 SGHVS and CDR2 FNYEAQ. The trim removed 5 bases at V and 0 bases at J, leaving 6 bases unmatched. This clonotype was observed at least ten times. Its antigen is not known. Study-level findings and limits: Gliomas, especially low-grade, showed above-expected tissue-blood divergence; non-neoplastic patients showed below. Very few CDR3 sequences were shared between tissue and blood.

The clonotype comes from a human donor with low-grade glioma or glioblastoma, undergoing nonglioma brain surgery, or in good health (not recorded which). Sequenced sample: glioma tissue, nonneoplastic brain tissue, or PBMCs (not recorded which). V gene TRBV7-6 combines with J gene TRBJ2-1; TRBD2 matches at 11 bases. The CDR3 is CASSPTGLAVSYNEQFF. CDR3 nucleotide sequence: TGTGCCAGCAGCCCAACGGGACTAGCGGTCTCCTACAATGAGCAGTTCTTC. Filled out from reference TRBV7-6 and TRBJ2-1, the complete variable domain reads GAGVSQSPRYKVTKRGQDVALRCDPISGHVSLYWYRQALGQGPEFLTYFNYEAQQDKSGLPNDRFSAERPEGSISTLTIQRTEQRDSAMYRCASSPTGLAVSYNEQFFGPGTRLTVL.